These 21 T cell receptor beta chains came from one sample sequenced in a study of blood T cell repertoires in COVID-19. Sequencing used immunoSEQ multiplex PCR; TCRdb keeps in-frame clones, though not all of them. The table lists a few hundred thousand clones, about 87% of them singletons, with roughly 6.2% in the top ten. Material: peripheral blood. The origin of the receptors is a man between 60 and 70 years old who had recovered from COVID-19.

In DNA form, the CDR3 reads TGTGCCGGAAAAATGACAGGGGGCGGTGGCCAAGAGACCCAGTACTTC. It translates to CAGKMTGGGGQETQYF. The gene calls are TRBV5-4 and TRBJ2-5; TRBD1 matches 10 bases. Germline CDR1 reads SGHNT; CDR2 reads YYREEE (reference sequence). Trimming took 10 bases from V and 1 from J; bases not matched to a gene: 13. The CDR3 covers 16 residues.

The rearrangement links TRBV10-1 to TRBJ1-2, with a tentative D call TRBD1 (6 bases). V shed 4 bases and J shed 4 bases, with 10 bases lying between them. The CDR3 is made up of 13 amino acids. The germline V gene has CDR1 WNHNN and CDR2 SYGVQD (reference sequence). For the CDR3, the DNA is TGCGCCAGCAGTGGTCCAGGGGCCTATGGCTACACCTTC. Its protein product is CASSGPGAYGYTF.

CDR3 residues: CASGARAPDTQYF. The CDR3, as DNA: TGTGCTAGTGGTGCCAGGGCGCCAGATACGCAGTATTTT. The V gene is TRBV12-5, the J gene TRBJ2-3; possibly TRBD1 for D (5 bases). The germline V gene encodes CDR1 LGHNT and CDR2 FRNRAP. This CDR3 is 13 amino acids long. The germline V and J ends were trimmed by 5 bases and 4 bases, with 10 bases remaining between them.

The chain employs TRBV10-2 and TRBJ2-1; tentatively, D is TRBD1 (6 bases). Trimming left V 7 bases short and J 5 bases short, with 15 bases between. The CDR3 has 14 amino acids. In germline, CDR1 is WSHSY, CDR2 SAAADI. In DNA form, the CDR3 reads TGCGCCAGCACCCCTCCGGGACAAGACAATGAGCAGTTCTTC. It specifies CASTPPGQDNEQFF.

The chain employs TRBV5-4 and TRBJ2-5, with 7 bases lining up with TRBD1. The CDR3 covers 13 residues. J lost 5 bases, V lost 2 bases, and 3 bases had no gene match. CDR1 is SGHNT and CDR2 is YYREEE in the germline V gene (reference sequence). The CDR3 sequence: CASSFDRAETQYF. The CDR3 bases are TGTGCCAGCAGCTTCGACAGGGCTGAGACCCAGTACTTC.

DNA for the CDR3: TGTGCCAGCAGTTTTACAGGGAGCTCCTATAATTCACCCCTCCACTTT. Translating it yields CASSFTGSSYNSPLHF. This chain joins TRBV27 and TRBJ1-6; a possible D gene is TRBD1 (6 bases). Trimming took 3 bases from V and 0 from J, leaving 9 bases between them. The CDR3 is made up of 16 amino acids. Germline CDR1 is MNHEY and CDR2 is SMNVEV (reference sequence).

J is TRBJ1-2 and V is TRBV4-1, with a weak D call TRBD1 (5 bases). Trimming pared 0 bases from V and 8 bases from J, leaving 19 bases between. Germline values: CDR1 MGHRA, CDR2 YSYEKL. This CDR3 has 16 residues. CDR3 loop: CASSQDVWAGQEGYTF. CDR3 sequence (DNA): TGCGCCAGCAGCCAAGATGTTTGGGCAGGGCAGGAAGGCTACACCTTC.

V usage is TRBV2 and J usage is TRBJ2-3, with D unresolved. The V gene's germline CDR1 is SNHLY and CDR2 FYNNEI. There are 13 residues in the CDR3. Trimming removed 4 bases at V and 2 bases at J, with 7 bases between. The chain's CDR3 is CASSALDTDTQYF. The CDR3 nucleotides are TGTGCCAGCAGTGCGTTAGACACAGATACGCAGTATTTT.

The chain employs TRBV5-4 and TRBJ2-3; D remains ambiguous. CDR1 and CDR2 from the germline V gene are SGHNT and YYREEE (reference sequence). The CDR3 sequence is 16 residues long. V lost 1 base to trimming and J lost 2 bases, with 14 bases between them. CDR3 protein: CASSLRRKEYTDTQYF. CDR3 in DNA: TGTGCCAGCAGCTTGAGACGGAAGGAGTACACAGATACGCAGTATTTT. The full variable domain, rest sourced from reference TRBV5-4 and TRBJ2-3, is ETGVTQSPTHLIKTRGQQVTLRCSSQSGHNTVSWYQQALGQGPQFIFQYYREEENGRGNFPPRFSGLQFPNYSSELNVNALELDDSALYLCASSLRRKEYTDTQYFGPGTRLTVL.

The J gene is TRBJ2-1, the V gene TRBV14; TRBD1 is a possible D gene (6 bases). This CDR3 has 17 residues. The germline gives CDR1 SGHDN, CDR2 FVKESK. The V end was cut by 3 bases, the J end by 6 bases, with 21 bases between. CDR3 amino acids: CASSQTGTTIFGNEQFF. CDR3 DNA: TGTGCCAGCAGCCAGACCGGGACAACAATTTTCGGCAATGAGCAGTTCTTC.

The sample holds one count of this clone. The chain combines TRBV28 with TRBJ2-2; 12 bases line up with TRBD2. The CDR3 extends over 19 amino acids. Germline V gives CDR1 MDHEN, CDR2 SYDVKM. Unmatched junction bases numbered 13, after V lost 6 bases and J lost 2 bases. DNA of the CDR3: TGTGCCAGCAGGTCCCCTAGCGGGAGGGGGGGCGCTAACACCGGGGAGCTGTTTTTT. It translates to CASRSPSGRGGANTGELFF.

This sequence joins TRBV29-1 and TRBJ1-2; perhaps TRBD1 as D (6 bases). There are 12 residues in the CDR3. Germline lookup yields CDR1 SQVTM and CDR2 ANQGSEA. V was shortened by 1 base and J by 4 bases, with 7 bases between the two germline ends. DNA for the CDR3: TGCAGCGTTGAAGGCAGGGGCTATGGCTACACCTTC. Translating gives CSVEGRGYGYTF.

V and J are TRBV5-6 and TRBJ2-7; D call uncertain. Germline values: CDR1 SGHDT, CDR2 YYEEEE. The CDR3 runs to 15 residues. Trimming took 0 bases from V and 11 from J, leaving 21 bases between them. The CDR3 nucleotides read TGTGCCAGCAGCTTGGACTTAAGTCCTGGGCGTGGTGAGTACTTC. The encoded protein is CASSLDLSPGRGEYF.

The chain recombines TRBV9 with TRBJ2-1, with TRBD2 identical over 12 bases. The CDR3 length is 20 residues. Germline lookup yields CDR1 SGDLS and CDR2 YYNGEE. Unmatched junction bases numbered 15, after V lost 3 bases and J lost 2 bases. The CDR3 loop is CASSGKLPGLAGRPYNEQFF. The CDR3 nucleotides are TGTGCCAGCAGCGGAAAACTACCGGGACTAGCGGGCCGCCCCTACAATGAGCAGTTCTTC.

The chain uses TRBV29-1 and TRBJ2-1; TRBD2 might be the D (5 bases). CDR3 size: 13 residues. Looked up from germline, CDR1 is SQVTM and CDR2 is ANQGSEA. Trimming removed 7 bases from V and 9 bases from J, with 19 bases in between. The CDR3 DNA is TGCAGCGCGTACCTTACTAGAAGGTCTGAGCAGTTCTTC. It encodes CSAYLTRRSEQFF.

The chain has TRBV19 and TRBJ1-5; the D gene is possibly TRBD1 (6 bases). From germline, CDR1 is LNHDA and CDR2 SQIVND (reference sequence). Trimming left V 8 bases short and J 4 bases short, with 12 bases between. The CDR3 loop spans 13 amino acids. In nucleotides, the CDR3 is TGTGCCAGTGGGTATGGACAGAATCAGCCCCAGCATTTT. Translated, it gives CASGYGQNQPQHF.

This clone has a single count. A read error may produce the germline difference seen at one junction end. V usage is TRBV28 and J usage is TRBJ1-1, with 7 positions matching TRBD1. Germline loops: CDR1 MDHEN, CDR2 SYDVKM. This CDR3 region has 14 residues. The CDR3 region is CASSSPQGNPEAFF. The DNA of the CDR3 is TGTGCCAGCAGCTCCCCACAGGGGAACCCTGAAGCTTTCTTT.

The chain carries TRBV19 and TRBJ2-1, with 8 positions matching TRBD2. Germline CDR1 reads LNHDA; CDR2 reads SQIVND (reference sequence). This CDR3 comprises 13 residues. V lost 11 bases to trimming and J lost 3 bases; unmatched junction nucleotides: 6. This CDR3 is CAAGGADYNEQFF. The DNA for the CDR3 is TGTGCCGCCGGGGGGGCGGACTACAATGAGCAGTTCTTC.

The chain combines TRBV19 with TRBJ2-7; 7 bases agree with TRBD1. There are 15 residues in the CDR3. Per the germline V gene, CDR1 is LNHDA and CDR2 is SQIVND (reference sequence). The V gene end was trimmed by 5 bases and the J gene end by 2 bases; junction bases not matched to a gene: 9. CDR3 nucleotides: TGTGCCAGTAGTGGCAAGGACAGGCCTCCCTACGAGCAGTACTTC. It yields the protein CASSGKDRPPYEQYF.

J is TRBJ2-3 and V is TRBV6-1; TRBD2 matches at 10 bases. The V gene's germline CDR1 is MNHNS and CDR2 SASEGT. The CDR3 consists of 16 residues. V trimming: 2 bases; J trimming: 3 bases; junction bases outside the gene matches: 5. In DNA form, the CDR3 reads TGTGCCAGCAGTGAAAATCTAGCGGGAGTAACAGATACGCAGTATTTT. Amino acid sequence: CASSENLAGVTDTQYF.

The rearrangement links TRBV3-1 (or the pseudogene TRBV3-2) to TRBJ2-3; D is possibly TRBD2 (6 bases). CDR1 and CDR2 from the germline V gene are LGHDT and YNNKEL (reference sequence). The CDR3 contains 13 residues. With 5 bases removed from V and 4 bases from J, the gap between germline ends came to 10 bases. The CDR3 region has the DNA TGTGCCAGCAGCGGATCGGGGGCAGATACGCAGTATTTT. It encodes CASSGSGADTQYF.